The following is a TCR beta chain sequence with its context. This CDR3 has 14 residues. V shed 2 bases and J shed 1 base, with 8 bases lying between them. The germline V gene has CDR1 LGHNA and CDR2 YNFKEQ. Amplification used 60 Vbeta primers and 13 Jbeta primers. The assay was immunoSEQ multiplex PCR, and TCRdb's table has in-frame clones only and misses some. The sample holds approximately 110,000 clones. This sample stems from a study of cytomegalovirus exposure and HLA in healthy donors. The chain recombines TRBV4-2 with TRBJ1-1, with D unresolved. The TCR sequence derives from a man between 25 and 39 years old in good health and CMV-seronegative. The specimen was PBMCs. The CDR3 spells CASSQIKKNTEAFF. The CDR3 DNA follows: TGTGCCAGCAGCCAAATCAAAAAGAACACTGAAGCTTTCTTT.